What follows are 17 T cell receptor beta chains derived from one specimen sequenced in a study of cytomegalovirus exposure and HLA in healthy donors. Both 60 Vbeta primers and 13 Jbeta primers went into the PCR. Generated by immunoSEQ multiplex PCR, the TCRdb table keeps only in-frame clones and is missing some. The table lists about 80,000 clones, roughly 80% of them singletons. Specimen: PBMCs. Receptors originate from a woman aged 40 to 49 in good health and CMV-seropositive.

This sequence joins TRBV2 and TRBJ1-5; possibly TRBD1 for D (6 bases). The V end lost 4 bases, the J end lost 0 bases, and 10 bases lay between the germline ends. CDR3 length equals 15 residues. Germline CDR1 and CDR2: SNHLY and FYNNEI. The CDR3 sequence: CASSGTANSNQPQHF. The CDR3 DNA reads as TGTGCCAGCAGTGGGACAGCTAATAGCAATCAGCCCCAGCATTTT.

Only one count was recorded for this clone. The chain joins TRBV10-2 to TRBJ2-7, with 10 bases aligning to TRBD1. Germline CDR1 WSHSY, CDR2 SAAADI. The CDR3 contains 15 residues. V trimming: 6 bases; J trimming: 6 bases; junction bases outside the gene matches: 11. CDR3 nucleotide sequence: TGCGCCAGCAGCAACTACGGGACAGGGGAGGGCGAGCAGTACTTC. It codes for CASSNYGTGEGEQYF.

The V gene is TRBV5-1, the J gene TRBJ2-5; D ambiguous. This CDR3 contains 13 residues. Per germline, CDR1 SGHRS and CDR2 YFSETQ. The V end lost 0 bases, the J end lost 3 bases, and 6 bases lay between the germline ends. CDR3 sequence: CASSLGPEETQYF. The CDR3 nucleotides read TGCGCCAGCAGCTTGGGGCCAGAAGAGACCCAGTACTTC.

The CDR3 spells CASSIGFRGRVGANVLTF. CDR3 sequence (DNA): TGTGCCAGTAGTATAGGGTTCAGGGGGCGCGTTGGGGCCAACGTCCTGACTTTC. V is TRBV19 and J is TRBJ2-6; 8 bases fit TRBD1. The J segment lost 3 bases and the V segment lost 1 base, leaving 8 bases of the junction unmatched. The CDR3 consists of 18 residues. CDR1 is LNHDA, CDR2 SQIVND, per germline (reference sequence). The full variable domain, its missing parts supplied by reference TRBV19 and TRBJ2-6, is DGGITQSPKYLFRKEGQNVTLSCEQNLNHDAMYWYRQDPGQGLRLIYYSQIVNDFQKGDIAEGYSVSREKKESFPLTVTSAQKNPTAFYLCASSIGFRGRVGANVLTFGAGSRLTVL.

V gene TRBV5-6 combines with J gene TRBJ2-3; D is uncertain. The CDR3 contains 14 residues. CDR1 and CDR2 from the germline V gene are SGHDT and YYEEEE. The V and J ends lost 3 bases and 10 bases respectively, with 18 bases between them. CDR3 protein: CASSWLSPIAAQYF. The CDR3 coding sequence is TGTGCCAGCAGCTGGTTGTCCCCTATTGCCGCGCAGTATTTT.

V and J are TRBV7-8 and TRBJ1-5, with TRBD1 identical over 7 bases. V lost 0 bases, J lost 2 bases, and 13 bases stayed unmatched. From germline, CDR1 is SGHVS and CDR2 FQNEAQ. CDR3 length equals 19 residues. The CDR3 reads CASSLAGPQGGWGNQPQHF. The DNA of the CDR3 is TGTGCCAGCAGCTTAGCGGGCCCCCAGGGGGGCTGGGGCAATCAGCCCCAGCATTTT.

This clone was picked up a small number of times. Here the CDR3 DNA reads TGTGCCAGCAGTGAAGGGGGGGGACAGGGAAGGCGCAATCAGCCCCAGCATTTT. Translating gives CASSEGGGQGRRNQPQHF. This sequence joins TRBV6-1 and TRBJ1-5, with 9 bases aligning to TRBD1. The CDR3 spans 18 residues. In germline, CDR1 is MNHNS, CDR2 SASEGT. V lost 1 base, J lost 2 bases, and 9 bases stayed unmatched.

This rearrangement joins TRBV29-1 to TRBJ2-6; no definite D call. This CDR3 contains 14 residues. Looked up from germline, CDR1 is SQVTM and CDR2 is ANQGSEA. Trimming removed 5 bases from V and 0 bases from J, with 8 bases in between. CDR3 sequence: CSVHSNSGANVLTF. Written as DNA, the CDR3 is TGCAGCGTTCACAGTAACTCTGGGGCCAACGTCCTGACTTTC.

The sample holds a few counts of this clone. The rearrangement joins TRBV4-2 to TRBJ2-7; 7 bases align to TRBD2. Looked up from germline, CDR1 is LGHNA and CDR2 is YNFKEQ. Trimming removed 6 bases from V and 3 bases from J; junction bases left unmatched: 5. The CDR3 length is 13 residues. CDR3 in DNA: TGTGCCAGCAGTCAAAGCGGGGACTACGAGCAGTACTTC. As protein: CASSQSGDYEQYF.

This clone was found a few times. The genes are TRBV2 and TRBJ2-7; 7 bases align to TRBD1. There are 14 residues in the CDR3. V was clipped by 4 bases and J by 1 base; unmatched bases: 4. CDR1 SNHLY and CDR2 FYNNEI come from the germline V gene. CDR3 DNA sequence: TGTGCCAGCAGTGGGGGGACAGTTTCCTACGAGCAGTACTTC. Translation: CASSGGTVSYEQYF. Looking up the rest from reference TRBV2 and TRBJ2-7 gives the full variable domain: EPEVTQTPSHQVTQMGQEVILRCVPISNHLYFYWYRQILGQKVEFLVSFYNNEISEKSEIFDDQFSVERPDGSNFTLKIRSTKLEDSAMYFCASSGGTVSYEQYFGPGTRLTVT.

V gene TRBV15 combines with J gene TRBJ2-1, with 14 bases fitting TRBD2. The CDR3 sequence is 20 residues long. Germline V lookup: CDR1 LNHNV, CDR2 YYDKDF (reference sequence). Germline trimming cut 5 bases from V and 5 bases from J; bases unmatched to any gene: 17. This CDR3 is CATSSPGGLAGAGGDNEQFF. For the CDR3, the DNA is TGTGCCACCAGCTCCCCCGGGGGACTAGCGGGGGCTGGGGGGGACAATGAGCAGTTCTTC.

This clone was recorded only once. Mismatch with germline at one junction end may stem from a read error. The CDR3 is CASSVAGGVLFETQYF. The CDR3 DNA sequence: TGTGCCAGCAGCGTAGCAGGGGGCGTGTTATTCGAGACCCAGTACTTC. The V gene is TRBV7-9, the J gene TRBJ2-5; 8 bases line up with TRBD1. Germline CDR1 and CDR2: SEHNR and FQNEAQ (reference sequence). CDR3 length: 16 amino acids.

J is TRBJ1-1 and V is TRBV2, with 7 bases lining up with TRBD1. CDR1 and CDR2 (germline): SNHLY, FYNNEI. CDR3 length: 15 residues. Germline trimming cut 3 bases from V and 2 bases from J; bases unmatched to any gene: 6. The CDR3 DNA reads TGTGCCAGCAGTGATGACAGGGCGGTTAACACTGAAGCTTTCTTT. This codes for CASSDDRAVNTEAFF.

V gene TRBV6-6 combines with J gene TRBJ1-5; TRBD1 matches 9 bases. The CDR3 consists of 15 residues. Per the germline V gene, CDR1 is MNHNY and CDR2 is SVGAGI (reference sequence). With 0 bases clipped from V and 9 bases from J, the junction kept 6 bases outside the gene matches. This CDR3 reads CASSYSSGQGRPQHF. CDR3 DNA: TGTGCCAGCAGTTACTCGTCGGGACAGGGCCGGCCCCAGCATTTT.

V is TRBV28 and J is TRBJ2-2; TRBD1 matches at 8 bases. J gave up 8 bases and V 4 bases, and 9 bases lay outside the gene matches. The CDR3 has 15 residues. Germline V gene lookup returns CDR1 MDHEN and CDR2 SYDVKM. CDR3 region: CASSWGDRGGGELFF. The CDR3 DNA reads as TGTGCCAGCAGTTGGGGCGACAGGGGAGGAGGGGAGCTGTTTTTT.

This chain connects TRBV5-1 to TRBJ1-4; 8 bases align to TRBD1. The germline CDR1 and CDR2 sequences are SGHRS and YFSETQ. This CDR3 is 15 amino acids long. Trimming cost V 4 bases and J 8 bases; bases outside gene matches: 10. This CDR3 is CASSLNDRGLEKLFF. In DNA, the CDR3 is TGCGCCAGCAGCCTAAATGACAGGGGTTTAGAAAAACTGTTTTTT.

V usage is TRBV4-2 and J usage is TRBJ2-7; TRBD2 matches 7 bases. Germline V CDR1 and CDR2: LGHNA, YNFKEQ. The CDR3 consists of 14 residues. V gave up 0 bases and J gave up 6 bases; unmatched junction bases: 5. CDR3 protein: CASSQEGGSAEQYF. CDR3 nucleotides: TGTGCCAGCAGCCAAGAGGGGGGGAGTGCCGAGCAGTACTTC.